The 32 T cell receptor beta chains listed next were all sequenced from one sample in a study of T cell responses to AZD1222 COVID-19 vaccine. TCRdb's table, derived via immunoSEQ multiplex PCR, lists solely in-frame clones and lacks some. The data hold nearly 200,000 clones, with 93% observed a single time. The input for sequencing was peripheral blood, taken 28 days after the second AZD1222 dose. Receptor source: an adult who received the AZD1222 COVID-19 vaccine.

This clone was observed a few times. This chain links TRBV7-8 with TRBJ2-7; D perhaps matches TRBD1 (6 bases). Germline V lookup: CDR1 SGHVS, CDR2 FQNEAQ. The CDR3 has 15 residues. V shed 1 base and J shed 1 base, with 11 bases lying between them. This CDR3 is CASSLVQGPSYEQYF. In DNA form, the CDR3 reads TGTGCCAGCAGCTTAGTACAGGGCCCTTCCTACGAGCAGTACTTC.

The chain couples TRBV19 to TRBJ2-2; possible D gene TRBD2, 6 bases. CDR3 length: 15 amino acids. Trimming removed 6 bases at V and 0 bases at J, with 11 bases between. CDR1 is LNHDA, CDR2 SQIVND, per germline (reference sequence). CDR3 region: CASSQRGTNTGELFF. The CDR3, as DNA: TGTGCCAGTAGCCAACGGGGGACGAACACCGGGGAGCTGTTTTTT. The full variable domain, rest sourced from reference TRBV19 and TRBJ2-2, is DGGITQSPKYLFRKEGQNVTLSCEQNLNHDAMYWYRQDPGQGLRLIYYSQIVNDFQKGDIAEGYSVSREKKESFPLTVTSAQKNPTAFYLCASSQRGTNTGELFFGEGSRLTVL.

This clone was seen just once. J is TRBJ2-4 and V is TRBV4-3; 7 nucleotides agree with TRBD2. CDR1 and CDR2 (germline): LGHNA, YSLEER. After removal of 3 bases from V and 1 base from J, the junction contained 12 bases not matched to a gene. This CDR3 region has 18 residues. The CDR3 bases are TGCGCCAGCAGCCAGTCGGGGAGGGACGGTAGCGCCAAAAACATTCAGTACTTC. Amino acids: CASSQSGRDGSAKNIQYF.

The V call is TRBV19, the J call TRBJ1-2; 9 bases map to TRBD1. Germline assignment: CDR1 LNHDA and CDR2 SQIVND (reference sequence). The CDR3 runs 12 residues. With V trimmed by 10 bases and J by 8 bases, 8 bases remained unmatched. CDR3: CATSHRGQGYTF. The CDR3 bases are TGTGCCACCAGCCACAGGGGGCAAGGCTACACCTTC.

The rearrangement links TRBV12-3 or TRBV12-4 to TRBJ1-2; D call uncertain. V lost 5 bases and J 6 bases, leaving 13 bases between the germline ends. This CDR3 region has 13 residues. The CDR3 sequence is CASSPRVGDGYTF. In DNA form, the CDR3 reads TGTGCCAGCAGTCCCCGTGTCGGAGATGGCTACACCTTC.

The rearrangement links TRBV6-2 or TRBV6-3 to TRBJ2-3, with D unresolved. Germline-derived CDR1 and CDR2 are MNHEY and SVGEGT. V was shortened by 3 bases and J by 6 bases, with 7 bases between the two germline ends. This CDR3 region has 12 residues. In nucleotides, the CDR3 is TGTGCCAGCAGTTATGTGGAGGATACGCAGTATTTT. Amino acid sequence: CASSYVEDTQYF.

In its sample, this clone was seen once. The V gene is TRBV10-3, the J gene TRBJ2-1, with a possible D match to TRBD1 (6 bases). V shed 3 bases and J shed 0 bases, with 9 bases lying between them. CDR3 length: 15 amino acids. CDR1 ENHRY and CDR2 SYGVKD come from the germline V gene. The CDR3, as DNA: TGTGCCATCAGTGATCAGGGGAGCTCCTACAATGAGCAGTTCTTC. It encodes CAISDQGSSYNEQFF.

The chain combines TRBV19 with TRBJ1-5, with TRBD1 as a possible D gene (5 bases). The length of the CDR3 is 15 residues. Germline V gene data show CDR1 as LNHDA and CDR2 as SQIVND (reference sequence). Trimming took off 4 bases at V and 6 bases at J, with 16 bases between the two ends. The CDR3 DNA is TGTGCCAGTAGTACTGGGGGGTTTGGCGGTCAGCCCCAGCATTTT. It specifies CASSTGGFGGQPQHF.

The chain has TRBV5-1 and TRBJ1-6; D not resolved. The CDR3 extends over 15 amino acids. V lost 0 bases and J 2 bases, leaving 6 bases between the germline ends. The V gene's germline CDR1 is SGHRS and CDR2 YFSETQ. CDR3 in amino acids: CASSLGETYNSPLHF. In DNA, the CDR3 is TGCGCCAGCAGCTTGGGGGAAACCTATAATTCACCCCTCCACTTT. The full variable domain, completed using reference TRBV5-1 and TRBJ1-6, is KAGVTQTPRYLIKTRGQQVTLSCSPISGHRSVSWYQQTPGQGLQFLFEYFSETQRNKGNFPGRFSGRQFSNSRSEMNVSTLELGDSALYLCASSLGETYNSPLHFGNGTRLTVT.

V gene TRBV11-2 combines with J gene TRBJ1-6, with 7 bases fitting TRBD1. The V gene's germline CDR1 is SGHAT and CDR2 FQNNGV. V was clipped by 1 base and J by 10 bases; unmatched bases: 10. The CDR3 totals 16 residues. CDR3 loop: CASSLGSRDRGSPLHF. The CDR3 region has the DNA TGTGCCAGCAGCTTAGGGAGTCGGGACAGAGGATCACCCCTCCACTTT.

This clone was detected once. The genes are TRBV7-2 and TRBJ1-5; TRBD1 aligns across 9 bases. With 5 bases clipped from V and 0 bases from J, the junction kept 5 bases outside the gene matches. CDR3 length: 16 residues. Germline V lookup: CDR1 SGHTA, CDR2 FQGNSA. CDR3 sequence (DNA): TGTGCCAGCAGCCCCGGGACAGGGATTAGCAATCAGCCCCAGCATTTT. It encodes CASSPGTGISNQPQHF.

This clone was seen only once. The DNA of the CDR3 is TGTGCCAGCAGCTTACGCCCGATTGGGGGCACTGAAGCTTTCTTT. This gives the protein CASSLRPIGGTEAFF. The chain is built from TRBV7-3 and TRBJ1-1, with a weak D call TRBD1 (5 bases). The length of the CDR3 is 15 residues. Trimming took 2 bases from V and 4 from J, leaving 14 bases between them. CDR1 and CDR2 from the germline V gene are SGHTA and FQGTGA.

The V and J genes are TRBV11-2 and TRBJ1-3; D possibly corresponds to TRBD1 (5 bases). This CDR3 region has 15 residues. The V gene's germline CDR1 is SGHAT and CDR2 FQNNGV. Trimming cost V 5 bases and J 9 bases, with 20 bases left between them. The CDR3 nucleotides are TGTGCCAGCAGCGGGCCGGGACTTTCTTGGGCCACCATATATTTT. Translating gives CASSGPGLSWATIYF.

The rearrangement links TRBV5-1 to TRBJ1-1; 9 nucleotides match TRBD1. Losses at the gene ends were 4 bases for V and 1 base for J; bases not matched to a gene: 8. The CDR3 spans 16 residues. Germline V gives CDR1 SGHRS, CDR2 YFSETQ. The CDR3 DNA reads as TGCGCCAGCAGCACCGCAATGGACAGGGGGAACACTGAAGCTTTCTTT. Encoded protein: CASSTAMDRGNTEAFF.

The rearrangement links TRBV6-5 to TRBJ1-5; maybe TRBD1 (5 bases). V was trimmed by 4 bases and J by 4 bases, leaving 8 bases between them. Per germline, CDR1 MNHEY and CDR2 SVGAGI. The CDR3 runs 13 residues. The CDR3 here is CASSWDGNQPQHF. For the CDR3, the DNA is TGTGCCAGCAGTTGGGACGGGAATCAGCCCCAGCATTTT.

The chain couples TRBV29-1 to TRBJ2-3; the D gene is possibly TRBD2 (6 bases). This CDR3 region has 12 residues. CDR1 is SQVTM, CDR2 ANQGSEA, per germline. Trimming pared 6 bases from V and 2 bases from J, leaving 9 bases between. In nucleotides, the CDR3 is TGCAGCGTGCGGACTACCACAGATACGCAGTATTTT. Encoded protein: CSVRTTTDTQYF.

The chain uses TRBV6-2 or TRBV6-3 and TRBJ1-1; D unresolved. The germline CDR1 and CDR2 sequences are MNHEY and SVGEGT. The CDR3 is made up of 13 amino acids. V was shortened by 6 bases and J by 8 bases, with 16 bases between the two germline ends. This CDR3 is CASRYEGWAEAFF. As DNA, the CDR3 is TGTGCCAGCAGATACGAGGGTTGGGCGGAAGCTTTCTTT.

The chain uses TRBV5-1 and TRBJ1-1, with D maybe TRBD1 (5 bases). The V and J ends lost 4 bases and 2 bases respectively, with 12 bases between them. The CDR3 length is 14 residues. The germline gives CDR1 SGHRS, CDR2 YFSETQ. Here the CDR3 reads CASSGGVINTEAFF. The DNA of the CDR3 is TGCGCCAGCAGCGGGGGAGTCATTAACACTGAAGCTTTCTTT.

The chain combines TRBV7-8 with TRBJ2-2; D not resolved. The germline V gene encodes CDR1 SGHVS and CDR2 FQNEAQ. The CDR3 is 16 amino acids. The ends were cut back, 1 base at V and 8 bases at J, with 17 bases in the middle. In DNA, the CDR3 is TGTGCCAGCAGCTTAGAACAGTTTGGTCTCCCGGGGGAGCTGTTTTTT. Amino acid sequence: CASSLEQFGLPGELFF. The full variable domain, in which reference TRBV7-8 and TRBJ2-2 provide the parts outside the CDR3, is GAGVSQSPRYKVAKRGQDVALRCDPISGHVSLFWYQQALGQGPEFLTYFQNEAQLDKSGLPSDRFFAERPEGSVSTLKIQRTQQEDSAVYLCASSLEQFGLPGELFFGEGSRLTVL.

This chain links TRBV19 with TRBJ1-3; no reliable D call. Germline V gene data show CDR1 as LNHDA and CDR2 as SQIVND (reference sequence). CDR3 length: 16 residues. V lost 6 bases and J lost 0, with 15 bases in between. The CDR3 DNA follows: TGTGCCAGTAGGGAGATAGGAGGTGCCTCTGGAAACACCATATATTTT. Its translation is CASREIGGASGNTIYF.

The CDR3 is CASSLLAGGYGYTF. The CDR3 region has the DNA TGTGCCAGCAGCTTACTCGCAGGGGGCTATGGCTACACCTTC. The chain recombines TRBV7-2 with TRBJ1-2; 7 bases are shared with TRBD1. Germline V gives CDR1 SGHTA, CDR2 FQGNSA. The CDR3 runs to 14 residues. J gave up 4 bases and V 2 bases, and 4 bases lay outside the gene matches. Variable domain in full (rest from reference TRBV7-2 and TRBJ1-2): GAGVSQSPSNKVTEKGKDVELRCDPISGHTALYWYRQSLGQGLEFLIYFQGNSAPDKSGLPSDRFSAERTGGSVSTLTIQRTQQEDSAVYLCASSLLAGGYGYTFGSGTRLTVV.

V usage is TRBV11-2 and J usage is TRBJ2-5; 10 nucleotides match TRBD2. V was pared by 5 bases and J by 5 bases, with 11 bases of the junction left unmatched. The V gene's germline CDR1 is SGHAT and CDR2 FQNNGV. This CDR3 is 16 amino acids long. The CDR3 loop reads CASSGKGLAGEETQYF. Written as DNA, the CDR3 is TGTGCCAGCAGCGGGAAAGGCCTAGCGGGGGAGGAGACCCAGTACTTC. The full variable domain, rest sourced from reference TRBV11-2 and TRBJ2-5, is EAGVAQSPRYKIIEKRQSVAFWCNPISGHATLYWYQQILGQGPKLLIQFQNNGVVDDSQLPKDRFSAERLKGVDSTLKIQPAKLEDSAVYLCASSGKGLAGEETQYFGPGTRLLVL.

This chain joins TRBV7-2 and TRBJ1-2; D is unclear. The CDR3 runs to 13 residues. Germline CDR1 and CDR2: SGHTA and FQGNSA. Trimming shortened V by 1 base and J by 8 bases, and 11 bases separated the two germline ends. The CDR3 DNA follows: TGTGCCAGCAGCTTAGGGGGAGAGGCGGGCTACACCTTC. Its translation is CASSLGGEAGYTF.

V and J are TRBV5-1 and TRBJ2-5; the D call may be TRBD1 or TRBD2 (6 bases each). The germline V gene has CDR1 SGHRS and CDR2 YFSETQ. The CDR3 runs to 15 residues. Trimming shortened V by 0 bases and J by 5 bases, and 14 bases separated the two germline ends. CDR3 sequence: CASSLVPGGLETQYF. In DNA, the CDR3 is TGCGCCAGCAGCTTGGTACCCGGGGGCTTGGAGACCCAGTACTTC. Variable domain in full (rest from reference TRBV5-1 and TRBJ2-5): KAGVTQTPRYLIKTRGQQVTLSCSPISGHRSVSWYQQTPGQGLQFLFEYFSETQRNKGNFPGRFSGRQFSNSRSEMNVSTLELGDSALYLCASSLVPGGLETQYFGPGTRLLVL.

The chain recombines TRBV3-1 (or the pseudogene TRBV3-2) with TRBJ2-7; tentative D call: TRBD1 (5 bases). This CDR3 has 14 amino acids. V lost 5 bases, J lost 2 bases, and 13 bases lay in between. CDR1 LGHDT and CDR2 YNNKEL come from the germline V gene (reference sequence). The CDR3 loop reads CASSIRAGTYEQYF. As DNA, the CDR3 is TGTGCCAGCAGCATCAGGGCCGGAACCTACGAGCAGTACTTC.

The V call is TRBV30, the J call TRBJ1-5, with D unclear. The V and J ends lost 1 base and 7 bases respectively, with 8 bases between them. Germline lookup yields CDR1 GTSNPN and CDR2 SVGIG (reference sequence). The CDR3 runs to 12 residues. The CDR3 here is CAWSGVGQPQHF. The CDR3 bases are TGTGCCTGGAGTGGGGTAGGGCAGCCCCAGCATTTT.

The gene calls are TRBV11-2 and TRBJ2-1; 8 bases are a match to TRBD2. V lost 0 bases and J lost 6; bases outside the gene matches: 13. Germline loops: CDR1 SGHAT, CDR2 FQNNGV. This CDR3 spans 18 amino acids. CDR3 region: CASSLEGTSIALGNEQFF. DNA of the CDR3: TGTGCCAGCAGCTTAGAAGGGACTAGTATCGCTCTTGGCAATGAGCAGTTCTTC.

The chain combines TRBV19 with TRBJ2-6; D gene unclear. Germline assignment: CDR1 LNHDA and CDR2 SQIVND (reference sequence). V was pared by 9 bases and J by 1 base, with 13 bases between. The CDR3 consists of 15 residues. CDR3 in DNA: TGTGCCAGCATTAGCCTCAGATCTGGGGCCAACGTCCTGACTTTC. Amino acids: CASISLRSGANVLTF.

The chain combines TRBV25-1 with TRBJ2-5; 11 positions agree with TRBD2. V was clipped by 5 bases and J by 3 bases; unmatched bases: 11. The CDR3 totals 17 residues. The V gene's germline CDR1 is MGHDK and CDR2 SYGVNS. CDR3 DNA: TGTGCCAGCAGTAGGGCTAGCGGGGGGCGGACTGAAGAGACCCAGTACTTC. Translating gives CASSRASGGRTEETQYF.

This chain links TRBV7-6 with TRBJ1-1; 7 bases map to TRBD1. Germline V gene data show CDR1 as SGHVS and CDR2 as FNYEAQ. This CDR3 is 16 amino acids long. The V and J ends lost 6 bases and 0 bases, in that order; junction bases with no gene match: 10. CDR3 residues: CASSSQQTGMNTEAFF. The CDR3, as DNA: TGTGCCAGCAGTTCCCAACAGACAGGGATGAACACTGAAGCTTTCTTT.

The J gene is TRBJ2-3, the V gene TRBV6-5; 11 positions agree with TRBD2. The CDR3 sequence is 15 residues long. J was trimmed by 4 bases and V by 10 bases; bases with no gene match: 10. Looked up from germline, CDR1 is MNHEY and CDR2 is SVGAGI. CDR3 amino acids: CATTISGGESDTQYF. The CDR3 DNA reads TGTGCCACCACAATTAGCGGGGGGGAGTCAGATACGCAGTATTTT.

This rearrangement joins TRBV21-1 to TRBJ1-4. TRBV21-1 is a pseudogene locus. The CDR3 loop spans 15 amino acids. CDR3 DNA: TGTGCCAGCAGCAAAGGTGGCAGTAGGAATGAAAAACTGTTTTTT. Translation gives CASSKGGSRNEKLFF.